A selection of T cell receptor beta chains follows, all from one sample in a study of beta chain features in type 1 diabetes. Libraries were prepared by immunoSEQ multiplex PCR; TCRdb keeps only in-frame clonotypes and omits some of them. This sample yields about 710,000 clones, of which around 15% are seen a single time; less than 0.04% belongs to the top ten. Sequenced sample: naive CD4+ T cells from blood. The receptors come from a man in his late teens or twenties with type 1 diabetes. Each CDR3 is given with its conserved first and last residue. The order of the fields is J gene, V gene, clone size, D gene, CDR3 protein, CDR3 DNA. D genes are given only for firm matches. Not every row has a clone size; where given, it reads once, few, many or a size class.

TRBJ1-6 TRBV5-1 . . CASSSLGDYNSPLHF TGCGCCAGCAGCTCATTGGGGGATTATAATTCACCCCTCCACTTT
TRBJ2-3 TRBV10-3 few . CAISPRGTDTQYF TGTGCCATCAGTCCCCGGGGCACAGATACGCAGTATTTT
TRBJ2-5 TRBV7-2 . . CASSLGLGGTGTPKETQYF TGTGCCAGCAGCTTAGGCCTGGGGGGTACGGGGACGCCCAAAGAGACCCAGTACTTC
TRBJ2-2 TRBV30 few . CAWSGNWGMNTGELFF TGTGCCTGGAGTGGAAATTGGGGAATGAACACCGGGGAGCTGTTTTTT
TRBJ1-4 TRBV18 . . CASSPQDKEKLFF TGTGCCAGCTCACCTCAAGACAAGGAAAAACTGTTTTTT
TRBJ2-1 TRBV9 few TRBD1 CASSVEGALYNEQFF TGTGCCAGCAGCGTAGAGGGGGCTCTCTACAATGAGCAGTTCTTC
TRBJ2-3 TRBV4-2 . . CASSQEVSGRTDTQYF TGTGCCAGCAGCCAAGAAGTTAGCGGTCGCACAGATACGCAGTATTTT
TRBJ2-1 TRBV29-1 . TRBD2 CSVVRLLAGATYNEQFF TGCAGCGTTGTCCGGTTACTAGCGGGAGCTACCTACAATGAGCAGTTCTTC
TRBJ1-5 TRBV30 . TRBD1 CAWDTFHRGGLHF TGTGCCTGGGACACCTTCCACAGGGGAGGGCTGCATTTT
TRBJ2-6 TRBV18 few . CASSPVYKANVLTF TGTGCCAGCTCACCCGTCTACAAGGCCAACGTCCTGACTTTC
TRBJ1-1 TRBV30 few . CAWSKWGLNTEAFF TGTGCCTGGAGTAAGTGGGGGTTGAACACTGAAGCTTTCTTT
TRBJ1-4 TRBV5-1 few . CASSLQGSTNEKLFF TGCGCCAGCAGCTTACAGGGTTCAACTAATGAAAAACTGTTTTTT
TRBJ2-6 TRBV25-1 . . CASSEYSGPGANVLTF TGTGCCAGCAGTGAATATTCGGGACCTGGGGCCAACGTCCTGACTTTC
TRBJ2-3 TRBV4-3 . TRBD1 CASSQAGGTQYF TGCGCCAGCAGCCAGGCAGGGGGTACGCAGTATTTT
TRBJ2-1 TRBV5-4 . TRBD1 CASSSRQGVGNEQFF TGTGCCAGCAGCTCTCGACAGGGGGTGGGGAATGAGCAGTTCTTC
TRBJ2-1 TRBV27 . . CASTPSGPRDNEQFF TGTGCCAGCACACCTTCGGGACCACGGGACAATGAGCAGTTCTTC
TRBJ1-2 TRBV28 few TRBD1 CASSRPGPGQDRLSHGYTF TGTGCCAGCAGTCGCCCGGGACCGGGACAGGATAGGTTAAGCCATGGCTACACCTTC
TRBJ2-1 TRBV11-1 . . CASSLVSLAEQFF TGTGCCAGCAGCTTAGTGTCGTTGGCAGAGCAGTTCTTC
TRBJ2-7 TRBV5-1 few TRBD1 CASSLDRVQYEQYF TGCGCCAGCAGCTTAGACAGGGTGCAGTACGAGCAGTACTTC
TRBJ1-4 TRBV9 few . CASSVGGFNEKLFF TGTGCCAGCAGCGTCGGAGGGTTTAATGAAAAACTGTTTTTT
TRBJ2-7 TRBV21-1 once . CASSLSGTGSSYEQYF TGTGCCAGCAGCTTATCAGGGACAGGGAGCTCCTACGAGCAGTACTTC
TRBJ2-6 TRBV28 few . CASSSGGRNGANVLTF TGTGCCAGCAGTTCGGGCGGTCGGAATGGGGCCAACGTCCTGACTTTC
TRBJ2-7 TRBV29-1 . TRBD2 CSGSGTSGYEQYF TGCAGCGGGTCCGGGACTAGCGGGTACGAGCAGTACTTC
TRBJ2-1 TRBV2 . . CASSGYTRDAQFF TGTGCCAGCAGTGGATATACCCGGGACGCGCAGTTCTTC
TRBJ2-1 TRBV2 . . CASRRTGGEGEQFF TGTGCCAGCCGCCGGACTGGCGGGGAAGGGGAGCAGTTCTTC
TRBJ1-5 TRBV5-1 once . CASSPGVSNQPQHF TGCGCCAGCAGTCCGGGGGTGAGCAATCAGCCCCAGCATTTT
TRBJ2-5 TRBV5-6 few . CASSFPGVETQYF TGTGCCAGCAGCTTTCCGGGGGTGGAGACCCAGTACTTC
TRBJ2-7 TRBV5-1 . . CASSTGSASSYEQYF TGCGCCAGCAGCACCGGCTCGGCAAGCTCCTACGAGCAGTACTTC
TRBJ2-1 TRBV5-1 few . CASSSRPLSHNEQFF TGCGCCAGCAGCTCCCGACCCCTGTCTCACAATGAGCAGTTCTTC
TRBJ2-5 TRBV7-2 few . CASSFTSSQETQYF TGTGCCAGCAGCTTTACTTCCTCCCAAGAGACCCAGTACTTC
TRBJ2-4 TRBV29-1 few . CSVEGRGDIQYF TGCAGCGTTGAAGGCAGGGGCGACATTCAGTACTTC